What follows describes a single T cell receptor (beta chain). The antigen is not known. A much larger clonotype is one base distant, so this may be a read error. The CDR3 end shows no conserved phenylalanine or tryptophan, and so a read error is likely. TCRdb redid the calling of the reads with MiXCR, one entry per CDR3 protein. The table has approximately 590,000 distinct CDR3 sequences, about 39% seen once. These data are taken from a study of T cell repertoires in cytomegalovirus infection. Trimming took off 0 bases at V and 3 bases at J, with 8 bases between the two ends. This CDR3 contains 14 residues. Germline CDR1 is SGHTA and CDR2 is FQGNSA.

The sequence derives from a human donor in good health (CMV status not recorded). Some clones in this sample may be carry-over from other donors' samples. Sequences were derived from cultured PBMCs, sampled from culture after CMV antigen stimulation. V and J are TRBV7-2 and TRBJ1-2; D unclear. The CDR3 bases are TGTGCCAGCAGCTTAGCTGCGGGTTACTATGGCTACACCTCC. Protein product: CASSLAAGYYGYTS.